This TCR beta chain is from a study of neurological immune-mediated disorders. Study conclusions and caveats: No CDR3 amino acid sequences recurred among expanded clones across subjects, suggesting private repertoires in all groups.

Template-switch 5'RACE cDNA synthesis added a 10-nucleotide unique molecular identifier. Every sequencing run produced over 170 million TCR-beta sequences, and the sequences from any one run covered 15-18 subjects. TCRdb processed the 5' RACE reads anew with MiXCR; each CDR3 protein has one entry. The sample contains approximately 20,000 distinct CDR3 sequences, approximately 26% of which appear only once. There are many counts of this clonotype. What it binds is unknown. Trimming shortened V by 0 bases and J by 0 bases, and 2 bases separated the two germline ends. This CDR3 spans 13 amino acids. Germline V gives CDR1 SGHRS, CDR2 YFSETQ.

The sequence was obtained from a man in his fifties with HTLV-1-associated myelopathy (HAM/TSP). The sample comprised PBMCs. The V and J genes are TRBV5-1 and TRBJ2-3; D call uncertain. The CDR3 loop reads CASSLDSTDTQYF. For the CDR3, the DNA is TGCGCCAGCAGCTTGGACAGCACAGATACGCAGTATTTT. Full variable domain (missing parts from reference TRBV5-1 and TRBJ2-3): KAGVTQTPRYLIKTRGQQVTLSCSPISGHRSVSWYQQTPGQGLQFLFEYFSETQRNKGNFPGRFSGRQFSNSRSEMNVSTLELGDSALYLCASSLDSTDTQYFGPGTRLTVL.